The 17 T cell receptor beta chains presented below share a single source sample, sequenced in a study of T cell changes during pregnancy in multiple sclerosis (dated by TCRdb to about 2019). Receptor libraries were prepared by the immunoSEQ multiplex PCR assay. This immuneACCESS table, as held by TCRdb, lists in-frame sequences with V and J called but not all clones. Of the missing ones, under half trace to an unresolved V gene in checked studies; the others have no known cause. The sample yields around 69,000 clones; 92% were counted once. The ten largest clones represent roughly 2% of the sample. The sample in question was peripheral blood, obtained in the third trimester of pregnancy. These receptors were taken from a female donor in good health, enrolled as a control in a pregnancy study.

This clone was detected only a few times. This CDR3 is also generated by other DNA sequences in the sample. CDR3 in DNA: TGTGCCAGCAGCTTGGACAGGAACACTGAAGCTTTCTTT. It codes for CASSLDRNTEAFF. The chain joins TRBV5-4 to TRBJ1-1; D is uncertain. V dropped 0 bases and J dropped 1 base, with 4 bases sitting between them. Germline CDR1 and CDR2: SGHNT and YYREEE (reference sequence). The length of the CDR3 is 13 residues. Full variable domain (outside the CDR3, taken from reference TRBV5-4 and TRBJ1-1): ETGVTQSPTHLIKTRGQQVTLRCSSQSGHNTVSWYQQALGQGPQFIFQYYREEENGRGNFPPRFSGLQFPNYSSELNVNALELDDSALYLCASSLDRNTEAFFGQGTRLTVV.

The chain employs TRBV12-5 and TRBJ1-2; D unresolved. The CDR3 consists of 15 residues. Germline CDR1 reads LGHNT; CDR2 reads FRNRAP. V lost 5 bases to trimming and J lost 8 bases, with 21 bases between them. For the CDR3, the DNA is TGTGCTAGTGGTCCTCCGTCCCAGAGCCTCGGGGGCTACACCTTC. Translating gives CASGPPSQSLGGYTF.

The chain carries TRBV10-3 and TRBJ2-3, with TRBD2 matching over 9 bases. The CDR3 length is 15 residues. With V trimmed by 5 bases and J by 2 bases, 5 bases remained unmatched. Germline CDR1 reads ENHRY; CDR2 reads SYGVKD. CDR3 in DNA: TGTGCCATCAGTAGACGGACTAGCGACACAGATACGCAGTATTTT. Translation gives CAISRRTSDTDTQYF.

This chain's CDR3 is CASSLTRTGQETQYF. The CDR3 DNA is TGTGCCAGCTCACTCACCCGGACAGGGCAAGAGACCCAGTACTTC. V gene TRBV18 combines with J gene TRBJ2-5; 8 bases map to TRBD1. CDR1 and CDR2 (germline): KGHSH, LQKENI. The CDR3 has 15 amino acids. V trimming: 4 bases; J trimming: 2 bases; junction bases outside the gene matches: 6.

The chain carries TRBV28 and TRBJ2-1; perhaps TRBD2 as D (5 bases). V was clipped by 9 bases and J by 15 bases, with 21 bases between them. This CDR3 contains 12 residues. Germline CDR1 is MDHEN and CDR2 is SYDVKM. CDR3 sequence: CASSRPTDYMFF. The CDR3, as DNA: TGTGCCAGTTCTCGACCCACCGACTATATGTTCTTC.

V and J are TRBV5-1 and TRBJ2-3; TRBD1 agrees at 9 bases. CDR3 size: 15 residues. CDR1 SGHRS and CDR2 YFSETQ come from the germline V gene. Trimming took 3 bases from V and 1 from J; bases not matched to a gene: 3. Written as DNA, the CDR3 is TGCGCCAGCAGCTCTCGGACAGGGGGCACAGATACGCAGTATTTT. Its translation: CASSSRTGGTDTQYF.

This clone was seen only a few times. The V call is TRBV5-6, the J call TRBJ1-1, with D possibly being TRBD1 (5 bases). Germline-derived CDR1 and CDR2 are SGHDT and YYEEEE. V was trimmed by 4 bases and J by 1 base, leaving 11 bases between them. The CDR3 totals 14 residues. CDR3 bases: TGTGCCAGCAGCCTTGATCAGGGGAACACTGAAGCTTTCTTT. This encodes CASSLDQGNTEAFF.

The genes are TRBV28 and TRBJ2-7, with 9 bases that match TRBD2. V dropped 3 bases and J dropped 2; count of bases not matched to a gene: 2. This CDR3 region has 14 residues. The V gene's germline CDR1 is MDHEN and CDR2 SYDVKM. The DNA of the CDR3 is TGTGCCAGCAGTTTCGCTAGCGGGACCTACGAGCAGTACTTC. This codes for CASSFASGTYEQYF. Full variable domain (remainder filled in from reference TRBV28 and TRBJ2-7): DVKVTQSSRYLVKRTGEKVFLECVQDMDHENMFWYRQDPGLGLRLIYFSYDVKMKEKGDIPEGYSVSREKKERFSLILESASTNQTSMYLCASSFASGTYEQYFGPGTRLTVT.

The genes are TRBV5-1 and TRBJ2-1; 7 nucleotides agree with TRBD2. Per the germline V gene, CDR1 is SGHRS and CDR2 is YFSETQ. The V segment lost 2 bases and the J segment 6 bases; nucleotides outside the gene matches: 5. CDR3 length equals 14 residues. CDR3 DNA sequence: TGCGCCAGCAGCTTCGGGGGACTACGCAATGAGCAGTTCTTC. It yields the protein CASSFGGLRNEQFF.

This clone was observed a few times. The chain joins TRBV6-4 to TRBJ2-3; D might be TRBD2 (6 bases). Trimming removed 4 bases from V and 5 bases from J, with 13 bases in between. The CDR3 sequence is 14 residues long. Germline V gene lookup returns CDR1 MRHNA and CDR2 SNTAGT. CDR3 bases: TGTGCCAGCAGTGGAGGGACTTCAGTAGATACGCAGTATTTT. It translates to CASSGGTSVDTQYF.

This rearrangement joins TRBV19 to TRBJ2-3; D unclear. This CDR3 contains 11 residues. Germline V CDR1 and CDR2: LNHDA, SQIVND (reference sequence). V lost 3 bases, J lost 6 bases, and 4 bases lay in between. CDR3 coding DNA: TGTGCCAGTAGTATCTTGGATACGCAGTATTTT. This codes for CASSILDTQYF.

The count of this clone is one. The CDR3 bases are TGCGCCAGCAGCCAAGTTCTAGCGGGAGGTTACGAGCAGTACTTC. Its translation is CASSQVLAGGYEQYF. The chain links TRBV4-3 to TRBJ2-7, with 11 bases aligning to TRBD2. Germline trimming cut 1 base from V and 4 bases from J; bases unmatched to any gene: 3. From germline, CDR1 is LGHNA and CDR2 YSLEER. CDR3 length equals 15 residues.

The chain uses TRBV18 and TRBJ1-3; perhaps TRBD1 as D (5 bases). CDR1 is KGHSH and CDR2 is LQKENI in the germline V gene. Trimming pared 2 bases from V and 0 bases from J, leaving 11 bases between. This CDR3 spans 16 amino acids. The CDR3 coding sequence is TGTGCCAGCTCACCAAGTCAAGACAGCTCTGGAAACACCATATATTTT. This codes for CASSPSQDSSGNTIYF.

This rearrangement joins TRBV7-8 to TRBJ2-7; a weak D match, TRBD1 (6 bases). The CDR3 is made up of 12 amino acids. V gave up 6 bases and J gave up 4 bases, with 10 bases separating them. The germline CDR1 and CDR2 sequences are SGHVS and FQNEAQ. The CDR3 loop is CASRMDSYEQYF. In nucleotides, the CDR3 is TGTGCCAGCAGGATGGACAGTTACGAGCAGTACTTC. Full variable domain (rest looked up from reference TRBV7-8 and TRBJ2-7): GAGVSQSPRYKVAKRGQDVALRCDPISGHVSLFWYQQALGQGPEFLTYFQNEAQLDKSGLPSDRFFAERPEGSVSTLKIQRTQQEDSAVYLCASRMDSYEQYFGPGTRLTVT.

The rearrangement joins TRBV30 to TRBJ2-7, with D unresolved. Germline V gives CDR1 GTSNPN, CDR2 SVGIG (reference sequence). The CDR3 spans 12 residues. V dropped 1 base and J dropped 2 bases, with 6 bases sitting between them. The CDR3 loop reads CAWSAGAYEQYF. Here the CDR3 DNA reads TGTGCCTGGAGTGCGGGTGCCTACGAGCAGTACTTC.

This clone was observed a single time. CDR3 DNA sequence: TGTGCCTGGAGTACCGGGGAACGGGAGACCCAGTACTTC. Residues: CAWSTGERETQYF. The chain links TRBV30 to TRBJ2-5, with D possibly TRBD2 on 5 matching bases. This CDR3 comprises 13 residues. Looked up from germline, CDR1 is GTSNPN and CDR2 is SVGIG (reference sequence). With 2 bases removed from V and 5 bases from J, the gap between germline ends came to 12 bases.

The chain combines TRBV19 with TRBJ1-5; 8 positions match TRBD1. Unmatched junction bases numbered 10, after V lost 5 bases and J lost 7 bases. CDR3 length: 15 residues. Germline V lookup: CDR1 LNHDA, CDR2 SQIVND (reference sequence). The chain's CDR3 is CASSPGGTGGQPQHF. CDR3 in DNA: TGTGCCAGTAGTCCGGGCGGTACAGGGGGGCAGCCCCAGCATTTT. Variable domain in full (rest from reference TRBV19 and TRBJ1-5): DGGITQSPKYLFRKEGQNVTLSCEQNLNHDAMYWYRQDPGQGLRLIYYSQIVNDFQKGDIAEGYSVSREKKESFPLTVTSAQKNPTAFYLCASSPGGTGGQPQHFGDGTRLSIL.